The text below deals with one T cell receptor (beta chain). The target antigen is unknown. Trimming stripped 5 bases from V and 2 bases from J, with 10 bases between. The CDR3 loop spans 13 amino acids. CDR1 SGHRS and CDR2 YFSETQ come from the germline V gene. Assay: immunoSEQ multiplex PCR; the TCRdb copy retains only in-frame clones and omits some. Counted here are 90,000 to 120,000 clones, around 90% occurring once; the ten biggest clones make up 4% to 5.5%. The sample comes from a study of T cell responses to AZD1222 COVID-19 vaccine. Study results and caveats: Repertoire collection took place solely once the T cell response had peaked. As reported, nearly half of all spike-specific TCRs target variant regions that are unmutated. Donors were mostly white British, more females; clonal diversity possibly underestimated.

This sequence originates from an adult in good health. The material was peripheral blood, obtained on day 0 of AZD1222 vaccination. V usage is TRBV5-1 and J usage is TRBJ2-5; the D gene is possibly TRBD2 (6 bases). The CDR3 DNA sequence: TGCGCCAGCAGGACTAGTTTTCAAGAGACCCAGTACTTC. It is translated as CASRTSFQETQYF.